These 24 T cell receptor beta chains were sequenced from one sample in a study of T-cell reconstitution after alpha-beta-depleted transplantation in children. Preparation of the TCRbeta library was carried out with unique molecular identifiers. Via MiXCR, TCRdb re-called the PCR reads, giving one row per CDR3 protein. This table has about 980,000 distinct CDR3 sequences, roughly 29% appearing once. The source material was PBMCs, mostly from graft donor cells, sampled 360 days after TCRalphabeta/CD19-depleted stem cell transplant. Receptors were obtained from a boy younger than two who had a stem cell transplant for SCID, so the T cells may come from the graft donor.

The gene calls are TRBV29-1 and TRBJ2-4; 9 nucleotides match TRBD1. The V segment lost 3 bases and the J segment 6 bases; nucleotides outside the gene matches: 6. CDR3 length: 14 residues. The germline gives CDR1 SQVTM, CDR2 ANQGSEA. CDR3 in DNA: TGCAGCGTTGAGCGGGGACAGGGATTAAACATTCAGTACTTC. Protein: CSVERGQGLNIQYF.

This clonotype showed up just a few times. The chain employs TRBV20-1 and TRBJ2-3; perhaps TRBD2 as D (5 bases). This CDR3 spans 13 amino acids. Trimming shortened V by 3 bases and J by 1 base, and 8 bases separated the two germline ends. The germline V gene has CDR1 DFQATT and CDR2 SNEGSKA (reference sequence). CDR3 nucleotides: TGCAGTGCTAGTGTACTAGGCACAGATACGCAGTATTTT. Protein: CSASVLGTDTQYF.

This sequence joins TRBV12-3 or TRBV12-4 and TRBJ2-3; D gene unclear. Trimming left V 3 bases short and J 6 bases short, with 10 bases between. CDR3 length: 13 residues. The DNA for the CDR3 is TGTGCCAGCAGTTTGTTGTCTCTGGATACGCAGTATTTT. Its translation is CASSLLSLDTQYF.

This chain links TRBV9 with TRBJ1-2, with D possibly matching TRBD1 (5 bases). The germline CDR1 and CDR2 sequences are SGDLS and YYNGEE. The CDR3 is 12 residues long. Trimming took off 4 bases at V and 7 bases at J, with 11 bases between the two ends. The CDR3 nucleotides read TGTGCCAGCAGCTCAGGGTTATCTGGCTACACCTTC. Translated, it gives CASSSGLSGYTF. The whole variable domain, remainder taken from reference TRBV9 and TRBJ1-2, is DSGVTQTPKHLITATGQRVTLRCSPRSGDLSVYWYQQSLDQGLQFLIQYYNGEERAKGNILERFSAQQFPDLHSELNLSSLELGDSALYFCASSSGLSGYTFGSGTRLTVV.

This rearrangement joins TRBV27 to TRBJ2-1; the match to TRBD1 covers 8 bases. The junction had 7 bases not matched to a gene; V was cut back by 5 bases and J by 7 bases. This CDR3 region has 14 residues. Germline loops: CDR1 MNHEY, CDR2 SMNVEV (reference sequence). Here the CDR3 reads CASSPRQGKNEQFF. The CDR3 nucleotides are TGTGCCAGCAGTCCCCGACAGGGGAAGAATGAGCAGTTCTTC.

This clonotype turned up a few times. The V call is TRBV28, the J call TRBJ2-1, with D maybe TRBD2 (6 bases). Deletions cut 2 bases from V and 4 bases from J, with 12 bases between. Germline values: CDR1 MDHEN, CDR2 SYDVKM. This CDR3 is 15 amino acids long. CDR3 region: CASSLTVAEYNEQFF. As DNA, the CDR3 is TGTGCCAGCAGTTTAACGGTAGCGGAATACAATGAGCAGTTCTTC.

The rearrangement links TRBV11-1 to TRBJ1-1; D is ambiguous. The CDR3 length is 14 residues. V was cut by 1 base and J by 0 bases, with 6 bases left in between. Germline CDR1 and CDR2: SGHAT and FQDESV (reference sequence). Here the CDR3 reads CASSLDDMNTEAFF. The CDR3 DNA is TGTGCCAGCAGCTTAGACGATATGAACACTGAAGCTTTCTTT.

This clonotype was observed a few times. The chain couples TRBV20-1 to TRBJ2-1; 9 positions agree with TRBD2. V shed 2 bases and J 2 bases; nucleotides not matched to a gene: 7. The V gene's germline CDR1 is DFQATT and CDR2 SNEGSKA (reference sequence). CDR3 length equals 16 residues. CDR3 protein: CSARIPSGAPYNEQFF. CDR3 bases: TGCAGTGCTAGAATTCCTAGCGGGGCCCCCTACAATGAGCAGTTCTTC.

V and J are TRBV20-1 and TRBJ2-7; possibly TRBD1 for D (6 bases). Trimming cost V 0 bases and J 2 bases, with 14 bases left between them. The CDR3 extends over 15 amino acids. Germline assignment: CDR1 DFQATT and CDR2 SNEGSKA (reference sequence). CDR3 bases: TGCAGTGCTAGAGATTCCGGGACACCTACCTACGAGCAGTACTTC. The encoded protein is CSARDSGTPTYEQYF.

The chain carries TRBV6-2 or TRBV6-3 and TRBJ2-2, with a tentative D call TRBD1 (6 bases). Per germline, CDR1 MNHEY and CDR2 SVGEGT. Trimming shortened V by 8 bases and J by 3 bases, and 16 bases separated the two germline ends. This CDR3 is built from 15 residues. CDR3 nucleotides: TGTGCCAGCTCCAAGGGGGTGACTCACACCGGGGAGCTGTTTTTT. Residues: CASSKGVTHTGELFF.

This clonotype appeared a few times. The chain uses TRBV5-1 and TRBJ2-1; D unclear. This CDR3 has 15 residues. Trimming removed 5 bases at V and 2 bases at J, with 14 bases between. Per germline, CDR1 SGHRS and CDR2 YFSETQ. CDR3: CASRSPGNPYNEQFF. As DNA, the CDR3 is TGCGCCAGCAGATCCCCAGGTAACCCCTACAATGAGCAGTTCTTC.

This clonotype was counted between two and nine times. The chain uses TRBV12-3 or TRBV12-4 and TRBJ2-5; possibly TRBD2 for D (5 bases). With 6 bases removed from V and 5 bases from J, the gap between germline ends came to 19 bases. The length of the CDR3 is 15 residues. CDR3 amino acids: CASSSPGRGNETQYF. The CDR3 DNA follows: TGTGCCAGCAGCTCCCCCGGCAGAGGGAACGAGACCCAGTACTTC.

The table lists this clonotype with a few counts. This chain connects TRBV10-3 to TRBJ2-7; D is unclear. This CDR3 contains 12 residues. V lost 10 bases to trimming and J lost 6 bases, with 16 bases between them. Germline assignment: CDR1 ENHRY and CDR2 SYGVKD. This CDR3 reads CATSSVVFEQYF. As DNA, the CDR3 is TGTGCCACCTCTTCGGTTGTGTTCGAGCAGTACTTC.

This clonotype occurred a few times. V is TRBV12-3 or TRBV12-4 and J is TRBJ2-7, with 9 positions matching TRBD2. The ends lost 5 bases at V and 1 base at J; junction bases unmatched: 6. There are 15 residues in the CDR3. The CDR3 here is CASSPLSGGSYEQYF. In nucleotides, the CDR3 is TGTGCCAGCAGTCCTTTGAGCGGGGGGTCCTACGAGCAGTACTTC.

This clonotype was seen a handful of times. This chain's CDR3 is CASSLSRVVSTGELFF. In nucleotides, the CDR3 is TGTGCCAGCAGCTTAAGTAGGGTAGTTTCCACCGGGGAGCTGTTTTTT. This rearrangement joins TRBV6-5 to TRBJ2-2; D call uncertain. The CDR3 is 16 residues long. V shed 6 bases and J shed 4 bases, with 18 bases lying between them. Germline CDR1 and CDR2: MNHEY and SVGAGI.

The chain carries TRBV12-3 or TRBV12-4 and TRBJ2-3; 7 bases map to TRBD1. The CDR3 totals 15 residues. J gave up 2 bases and V 3 bases, and 5 bases lay outside the gene matches. DNA of the CDR3: TGTGCCAGCAGTTTTAGGACAGGATACACAGATACGCAGTATTTT. This gives the protein CASSFRTGYTDTQYF.

This clonotype was recorded at least ten times. The chain carries TRBV6-5 and TRBJ2-5; possible D gene TRBD2, 6 bases. Germline-derived CDR1 and CDR2 are MNHEY and SVGAGI. The V and J ends lost 0 bases and 3 bases respectively, with 8 bases between them. The CDR3 is 14 amino acids. CDR3: CASSYSRREETQYF. CDR3 DNA sequence: TGTGCCAGCAGTTACTCCCGGAGGGAAGAGACCCAGTACTTC.

This clonotype was found a few times. The V and J genes are TRBV4-1 and TRBJ1-3; no definite D call. This CDR3 comprises 13 residues. The germline CDR1 and CDR2 sequences are MGHRA and YSYEKL. Trimming shortened V by 1 base and J by 6 bases, and 7 bases separated the two germline ends. Here the CDR3 reads CASSQVWENTIYF. CDR3 bases: TGCGCCAGCAGCCAAGTCTGGGAAAACACCATATATTTT.

This clonotype was seen once. J is TRBJ2-5 and V is TRBV28; D not certain. This CDR3 is 15 amino acids long. From germline, CDR1 is MDHEN and CDR2 SYDVKM. The V gene lost 3 bases and the J gene lost 5 bases, with 16 bases spanning the gap. CDR3 sequence: CASSFAQTPLETQYF. The CDR3 bases are TGTGCCAGCAGTTTTGCACAGACCCCATTGGAGACCCAGTACTTC.

On this clonotype: An end of the junction does not agree with germline; a read error may underlie this. The chain employs TRBV18 and TRBJ2-7; D might be TRBD2 (5 bases). This CDR3 region has 13 residues. The germline V gene encodes CDR1 KGHSH and CDR2 LQKENI. CDR3 sequence (DNA): TGTGCCACCTCACCGGCTCTGCCGGGGGAGCAGTACTTC. Protein product: CATSPALPGEQYF. Full variable domain (rest looked up from reference TRBV18 and TRBJ2-7): NAGVMQNPRHLVRRRGQEARLRCSPMKGHSHVYWYRQLPEEGLKFMVYLQKENIIDESGMPKERFSAEFPKEGPSILRIQQVVRGDSAAYFCATSPALPGEQYFGPGTRLTVT.

A few counts support this clonotype. The chain carries TRBV6-1 and TRBJ2-3; D remains ambiguous. CDR3 length equals 15 residues. Trimming pared 8 bases from V and 2 bases from J, leaving 17 bases between. CDR1 is MNHNS, CDR2 SASEGT, per germline. CDR3 sequence (DNA): TGTGCCAGCTCTCCGGGCTACCTTCCCACAGATACGCAGTATTTT. Its translation is CASSPGYLPTDTQYF.

The rearrangement uses TRBV27 and TRBJ2-5; TRBD1 aligns across 11 bases. CDR1 is MNHEY, CDR2 SMNVEV, per germline (reference sequence). This CDR3 is 16 amino acids long. V trimming: 3 bases; J trimming: 2 bases; junction bases outside the gene matches: 5. CDR3 residues: CASSFLGTGGQETQYF. The CDR3, as DNA: TGTGCCAGCAGTTTTCTCGGGACAGGGGGTCAAGAGACCCAGTACTTC.

The V and J genes are TRBV5-1 and TRBJ2-7; D may be TRBD1 (5 bases). The CDR3 extends over 14 amino acids. CDR1 and CDR2 (germline): SGHRS, YFSETQ. V was trimmed by 2 bases and J by 2 bases, leaving 11 bases between them. The CDR3 nucleotides are TGCGCCAGCAGCTTTCGGACACCTACCTACGAGCAGTACTTC. The encoded protein is CASSFRTPTYEQYF.

This clonotype came up many times. The rearrangement links TRBV6-2 or TRBV6-3 to TRBJ1-1; no clear D gene. Germline V gene sequence: CDR1 MNHEY, CDR2 SVGEGT. The ends were cut back, 4 bases at V and 2 bases at J, with 5 bases in the middle. The CDR3 length is 12 residues. The CDR3: CASSWANTEAFF. The CDR3 DNA sequence: TGTGCCAGCAGTTGGGCCAACACTGAAGCTTTCTTT.